This is a list of T cell receptor beta chains from one sample in a study of PD-1 blockade in classical Hodgkin lymphoma. Method: immunoSEQ multiplex PCR; TCRdb's copy keeps in-frame clones and lacks some. Of about 93,000 clones listed, roughly 79% are singletons. Sequenced material: peripheral blood mononuclear cells (PBMCs), taken before the second cycle of nivolumab. These receptors were collected from a human donor with classical Hodgkin lymphoma. The CDR3 runs from the conserved cysteine through the conserved F or W. A D gene is named only where the DNA matches it firmly. For some rows the clone size is stated as once, few or many, or as a class when expanded; others skip it.

V	size	J	D	DNA	CDR3
TRBV10-3	-	TRBJ2-2	-	TGTGCCATCAGTGAATGGGGGAGCACCGGGGAGCTGTTTTTT	CAISEWGSTGELFF
TRBV7-2	-	TRBJ2-7	TRBD2	TGTGCCAGCAGCCGACGGACTAGCGGAGTTTACGAGCAGTACTTC	CASSRRTSGVYEQYF
TRBV6-5	-	TRBJ2-3	-	TGTGCCAGCAGTTACTCGGGGCGGAGGGCAGATACGCAGTATTTT	CASSYSGRRADTQYF
TRBV6-5	-	TRBJ2-1	TRBD1	TGTGCCAGCAAGACCAGACAGGGGTCCTACAATGAGCAGTTCTTC	CASKTRQGSYNEQFF
TRBV7-8	-	TRBJ1-2	-	TGTGCCAGCAGCTTAGGGCATCAGAACTATGGCTACACCTTC	CASSLGHQNYGYTF
TRBV19	-	TRBJ2-1	-	TGTGCCAGTAGTATCGGTGGGAGAGCCTACAATGAGCAGTTCTTC	CASSIGGRAYNEQFF
TRBV10-3	-	TRBJ2-3	TRBD1	TGTGCCGCCCGCGGGACAGGGACAGATACGCAGTATTTT	CAARGTGTDTQYF
TRBV18	-	TRBJ2-7	TRBD1	TGTGCCAGCTCACCACCGGGGACAGCATCATCCTACGAGCAGTACTTC	CASSPPGTASSYEQYF
TRBV30	-	TRBJ2-2	TRBD2	TGTGCCTGGAGTGTACTAGCGGGATCGACCGGGGAGCTGTTTTTT	CAWSVLAGSTGELFF
TRBV29-1	once	TRBJ2-2	TRBD2	TGCAGCGTTGAACGTCTAGCGGGGAACACCGGGGAGCTGTTTTTT	CSVERLAGNTGELFF
TRBV19	-	TRBJ1-1	-	TGTGCCAGTATTCCCCCGGGATTGTACACTGAAGCTTTCTTT	CASIPPGLYTEAFF
TRBV6-5	once	TRBJ1-3	-	TGTGCCAGCAGTGGTTCCCGGATTCTTAACACCATATATTTT	CASSGSRILNTIYF
TRBV15	-	TRBJ1-5	TRBD1	TGTGCCACCAGCAGGACAGGGGGCAATCAGCCCCAGCATTTT	CATSRTGGNQPQHF
TRBV19	-	TRBJ1-2	-	TGTGCCAGTAGACAGGACGGCAACTATGGCTACACCTTC	CASRQDGNYGYTF
TRBV28	-	TRBJ1-4	-	TGTGCCAGCTTGTGGGGTGTTGGCGAAAAACTGTTTTTT	CASLWGVGEKLFF
TRBV28	-	TRBJ2-2	-	TGTGCCAGCACCGCGAGGTTCGGGGAGCTGTTTTTT	CASTARFGELFF
TRBV5-4	-	TRBJ2-3	TRBD2	TGTGCCAGCAGCTTGGAGGGAGTGGGGACTAGCGGGAGTTCTACGCAGTATTTT	CASSLEGVGTSGSSTQYF
TRBV4-1	-	TRBJ2-7	TRBD1	TGCGCCAGCAGCCTCAGGACAGGGGGCGCCGATGAGCAGTACTTC	CASSLRTGGADEQYF
TRBV11-2	-	TRBJ2-4	-	TGTGCCAGCAGCCCAAGAAGGAGAGGGCCGACTCTTGGGAAAAACATTCAGTACTTC	CASSPRRRGPTLGKNIQYF
TRBV14	-	TRBJ2-2	-	TGTGCCAGCAGCCAAGCACTAGCCGGGGAGCTGTTTTTT	CASSQALAGELFF
TRBV6-6	-	TRBJ1-4	TRBD1	TGTGCCAGCAGACTGACAGGGGGAGGTGAAAAACTGTTTTTT	CASRLTGGGEKLFF
TRBV7-3	-	TRBJ1-1	-	TGTGCCAGCAGCTTATTAGGACCAAACACTGAAGCTTTCTTT	CASSLLGPNTEAFF
TRBV18	-	TRBJ2-3	-	TGTGCCAGCTCACCACCCTCAACAGATACGCAGTATTTT	CASSPPSTDTQYF
TRBV27	-	TRBJ2-5	-	TGTGCCAGCAGTGCGGGCCCCCGGGAGACCCAGTACTTC	CASSAGPRETQYF
TRBV28	-	TRBJ2-6	-	TGTGCCAGCACAGGGTTTTCTGGGGCCAACGTCCTGACTTTC	CASTGFSGANVLTF
TRBV10-3	many	TRBJ1-5	-	TGTGCCTCGCAGGGGCAGGGTAACAATCAGCCCCAGCATTTT	CASQGQGNNQPQHF
TRBV6-1	-	TRBJ2-2	TRBD1	TGTGCCATTGGGTGGGGACAGGGTAGGACCGGGGAGCTGTTTTTT	CAIGWGQGRTGELFF
TRBV15	-	TRBJ2-1	-	TGTGCCACCAGCAGAGTGGATGAGCAGTTCTTC	CATSRVDEQFF
TRBV13	-	TRBJ2-3	-	TGTGCCAGCAGCTTTGGAGGGGTTGTGGGTGCAGATACGCAGTATTTT	CASSFGGVVGADTQYF
TRBV28	-	TRBJ2-3	TRBD2	TGTGCCAGCAGCAGAGCGGGAGCTCCAGATACGCAGTATTTT	CASSRAGAPDTQYF
TRBV15	-	TRBJ1-4	TRBD1	TGTGCCACCAGCAAAGGACAGGGGAATAATGAAAAACTGTTTTTT	CATSKGQGNNEKLFF
TRBV7-3	-	TRBJ2-3	-	TGTGCCAGCAGCTTATCCCCCCCCCGCACAGATACGCAGTATTTT	CASSLSPPRTDTQYF
TRBV19	few	TRBJ2-3	-	TGTGCCAGTAGTGATCCAAGACAGGCCACAGATACGCAGTATTTT	CASSDPRQATDTQYF
TRBV30	-	TRBJ2-2	TRBD1	TGTGCCTGGAGTGCAGGACAGGGGGGGGCCGGGGAGCTGTTTTTT	CAWSAGQGGAGELFF
TRBV25-1	-	TRBJ2-3	TRBD1	TGTGCCAGCAGTGAGGACAGGGGGTGGTCAGATACGCAGTATTTT	CASSEDRGWSDTQYF
TRBV7-2	-	TRBJ1-2	-	TGTGCCAGCAGCCGGCCGGGGGGGAATGGCTACACCTTC	CASSRPGGNGYTF
TRBV27	-	TRBJ2-3	-	TGTGCCAGCAGAAGTCAGGTACTCACAGATACGCAGTATTTT	CASRSQVLTDTQYF
TRBV11-2	-	TRBJ2-5	-	TGTGCCAGCAGCCCCGCGAGCCCCCAAGAGACCCAGTACTTC	CASSPASPQETQYF
TRBV5-1	-	TRBJ2-2	-	TGCGCCAGCAGCTTGCAGCCGGGCACCGGGGAGCTGTTTTTT	CASSLQPGTGELFF
TRBV19	-	TRBJ1-1	-	TGTGCCAGTACTTGGGATCAGGTTCGCACTGAAGCTTTCTTT	CASTWDQVRTEAFF
TRBV7-7	-	TRBJ2-2	TRBD2	TGTGCCAGCAGCTCCAGACTAGCGGGAGTTTCCGGGGAGCTGTTTTTT	CASSSRLAGVSGELFF
TRBV7-2	-	TRBJ2-7	TRBD2	TGTGCCAGCAGCTTAGACGCTAGCGGGAGCTCCTACGAGCAGTACTTC	CASSLDASGSSYEQYF
TRBV28	once	TRBJ2-7	-	TGTGCCAGCCTCCGACAACAGGGTCCCTACGAGCAGTACTTC	CASLRQQGPYEQYF
TRBV6-5	-	TRBJ1-4	-	TGTGCCAGCAGTTCCTCCCGTGAAAAACTGTTTTTT	CASSSSREKLFF
TRBV7-2	once	TRBJ2-7	TRBD1	TGTGCCAGCAGCGCCTTACAGGGGGCCGGGGAGCAGTACTTC	CASSALQGAGEQYF
TRBV4-2	-	TRBJ1-2	TRBD1	TGTGCCAGCAGCACCGGGACAGGGGGCGCGGGTGGCTACACCTTC	CASSTGTGGAGGYTF
TRBV7-8	-	TRBJ2-3	-	TGTGCCAGCAGCTTAGCGGGGAAAGGGGATACGCAGTATTTT	CASSLAGKGDTQYF
TRBV7-2	-	TRBJ1-5	-	TGTGCCAGCAGCGAGCAGGGGTTTCAGCCCCAGCATTTT	CASSEQGFQPQHF
TRBV7-9	-	TRBJ2-7	TRBD1	TGTGCCAGCCAGGGGGCGTACGAGCAGTACTTC	CASQGAYEQYF
TRBV6-5	once	TRBJ2-7	-	TGTGCCAGCAGAACAGGTGCCGCCTACGAGCAGTACTTC	CASRTGAAYEQYF
TRBV4-1	few	TRBJ2-2	TRBD2	TGCGCCAGCAGCCCTAAGGAGACTAGCAGGACCGGGGAGCTGTTTTTT	CASSPKETSRTGELFF
TRBV10-3	-	TRBJ2-1	-	TGTGCCATCAGCGTACTAGATGAGCAGTTCTTC	CAISVLDEQFF
TRBV5-1	-	TRBJ1-5	TRBD1	TGCGCCAGCAGCCAAGGACAGGCCGACAATCAGCCCCAGCATTTT	CASSQGQADNQPQHF